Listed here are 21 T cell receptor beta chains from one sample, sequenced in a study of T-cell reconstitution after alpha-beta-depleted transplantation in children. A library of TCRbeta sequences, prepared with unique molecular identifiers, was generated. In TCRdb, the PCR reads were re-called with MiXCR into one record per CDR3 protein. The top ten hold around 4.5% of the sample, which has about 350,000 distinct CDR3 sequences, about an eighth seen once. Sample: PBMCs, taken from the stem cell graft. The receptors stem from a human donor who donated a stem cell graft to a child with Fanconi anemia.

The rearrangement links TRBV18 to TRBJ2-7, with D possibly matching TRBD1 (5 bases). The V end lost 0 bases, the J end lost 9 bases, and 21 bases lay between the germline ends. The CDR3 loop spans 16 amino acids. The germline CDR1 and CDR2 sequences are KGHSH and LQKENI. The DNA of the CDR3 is TGTGCCAGCTCACCACCGGACAAGAGCCTTCAGTTCGGGCAGTACTTC. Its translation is CASSPPDKSLQFGQYF. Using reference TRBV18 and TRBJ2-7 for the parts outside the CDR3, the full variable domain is NAGVMQNPRHLVRRRGQEARLRCSPMKGHSHVYWYRQLPEEGLKFMVYLQKENIIDESGMPKERFSAEFPKEGPSILRIQQVVRGDSAAYFCASSPPDKSLQFGQYFGPGTRLTVT.

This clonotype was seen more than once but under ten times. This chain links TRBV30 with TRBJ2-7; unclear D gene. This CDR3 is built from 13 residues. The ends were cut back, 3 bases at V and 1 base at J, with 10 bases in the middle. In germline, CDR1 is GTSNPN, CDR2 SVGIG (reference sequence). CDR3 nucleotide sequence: TGTGCCTGGAGAATCTTTGGGTCCTACGAGCAGTACTTC. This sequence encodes CAWRIFGSYEQYF.

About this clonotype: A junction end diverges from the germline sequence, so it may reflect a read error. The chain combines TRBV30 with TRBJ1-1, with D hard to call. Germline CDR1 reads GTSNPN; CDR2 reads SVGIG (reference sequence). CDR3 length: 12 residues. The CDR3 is CAWSVGVVGLRF. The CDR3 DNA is TGTGCCTGGAGTGTAGGAGTTGTGGGATTACGGTTT.

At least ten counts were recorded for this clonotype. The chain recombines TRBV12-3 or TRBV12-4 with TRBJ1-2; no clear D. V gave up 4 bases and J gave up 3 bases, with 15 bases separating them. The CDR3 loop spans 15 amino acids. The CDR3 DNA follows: TGTGCCAGCAGTTCCCGTTTGGAGGCCTACTATGGCTACACCTTC. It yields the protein CASSSRLEAYYGYTF.

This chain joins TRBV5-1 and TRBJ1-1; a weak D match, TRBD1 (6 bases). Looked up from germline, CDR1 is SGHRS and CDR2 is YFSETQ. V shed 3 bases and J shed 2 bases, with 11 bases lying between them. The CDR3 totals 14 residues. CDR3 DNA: TGCGCCAGCAGCTCACAGGGAAGCAACACTGAAGCTTTCTTT. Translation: CASSSQGSNTEAFF. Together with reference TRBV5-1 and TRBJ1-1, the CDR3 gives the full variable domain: KAGVTQTPRYLIKTRGQQVTLSCSPISGHRSVSWYQQTPGQGLQFLFEYFSETQRNKGNFPGRFSGRQFSNSRSEMNVSTLELGDSALYLCASSSQGSNTEAFFGQGTRLTVV.

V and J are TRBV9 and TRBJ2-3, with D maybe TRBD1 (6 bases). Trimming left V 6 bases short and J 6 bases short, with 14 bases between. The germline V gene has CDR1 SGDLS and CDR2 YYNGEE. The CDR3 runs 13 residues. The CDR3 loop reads CASTLGAGDTQYF. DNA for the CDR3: TGTGCCAGCACCCTGGGGGCTGGGGATACGCAGTATTTT.

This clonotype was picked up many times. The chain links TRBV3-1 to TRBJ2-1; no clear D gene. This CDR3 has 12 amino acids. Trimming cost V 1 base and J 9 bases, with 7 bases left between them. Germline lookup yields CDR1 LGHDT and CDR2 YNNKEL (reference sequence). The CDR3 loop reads CASSQGVGEQFF. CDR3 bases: TGTGCCAGCAGCCAAGGAGTCGGTGAGCAGTTCTTC.

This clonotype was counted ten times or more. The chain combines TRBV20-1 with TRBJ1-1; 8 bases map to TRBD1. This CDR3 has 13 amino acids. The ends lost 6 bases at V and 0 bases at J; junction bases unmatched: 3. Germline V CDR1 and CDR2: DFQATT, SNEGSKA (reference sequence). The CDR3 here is CSARTGMNTEAFF. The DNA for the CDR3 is TGCAGTGCGCGGACAGGGATGAACACTGAAGCTTTCTTT.

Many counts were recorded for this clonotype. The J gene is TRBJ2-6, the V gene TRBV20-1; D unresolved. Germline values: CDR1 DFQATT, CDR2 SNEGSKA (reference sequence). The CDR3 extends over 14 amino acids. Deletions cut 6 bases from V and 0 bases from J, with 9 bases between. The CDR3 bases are TGCAGTGCCCCCCCGAACTCTGGGGCCAACGTCCTGACTTTC. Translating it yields CSAPPNSGANVLTF.

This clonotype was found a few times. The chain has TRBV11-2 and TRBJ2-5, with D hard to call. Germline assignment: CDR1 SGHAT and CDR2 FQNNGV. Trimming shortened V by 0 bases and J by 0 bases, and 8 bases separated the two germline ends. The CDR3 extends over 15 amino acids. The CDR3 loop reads CASSLDGSYQETQYF. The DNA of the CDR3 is TGTGCCAGCAGCTTAGACGGGTCGTACCAAGAGACCCAGTACTTC.

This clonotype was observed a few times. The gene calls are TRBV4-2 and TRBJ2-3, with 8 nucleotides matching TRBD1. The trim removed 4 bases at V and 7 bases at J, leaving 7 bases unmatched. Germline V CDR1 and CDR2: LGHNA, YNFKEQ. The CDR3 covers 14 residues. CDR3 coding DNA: TGTGCCAGCAGCCCCAGGGGGCAGGGAAATACGCAGTATTTT. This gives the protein CASSPRGQGNTQYF.

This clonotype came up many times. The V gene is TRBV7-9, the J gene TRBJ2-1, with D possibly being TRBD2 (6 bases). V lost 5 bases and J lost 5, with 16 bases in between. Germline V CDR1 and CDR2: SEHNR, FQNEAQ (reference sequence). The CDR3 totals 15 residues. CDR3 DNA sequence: TGTGCCAGCAGCCCCGCCTGGGGGGAACACAATGAGCAGTTCTTC. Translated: CASSPAWGEHNEQFF.

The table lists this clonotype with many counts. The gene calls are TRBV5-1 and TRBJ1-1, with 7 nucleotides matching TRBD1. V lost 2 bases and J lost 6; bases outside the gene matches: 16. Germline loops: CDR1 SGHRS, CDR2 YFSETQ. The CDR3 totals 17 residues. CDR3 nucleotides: TGCGCCAGCAGCTTTTTATCCCCGCCAGGGGGGGGATCTGAAGCTTTCTTT. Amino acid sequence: CASSFLSPPGGGSEAFF.

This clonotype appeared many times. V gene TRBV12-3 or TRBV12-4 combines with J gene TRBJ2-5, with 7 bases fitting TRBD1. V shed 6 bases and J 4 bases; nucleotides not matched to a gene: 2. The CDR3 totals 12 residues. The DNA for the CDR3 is TGTGCCAGCAGGACAGGGTCAGAGACCCAGTACTTC. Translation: CASRTGSETQYF.

CDR3 sequence (DNA): TGTGCCAGCAGCTCCCCAGCGGGGGGGCCAGATACGCAGTATTTT. Encoded protein: CASSSPAGGPDTQYF. The chain couples TRBV7-6 to TRBJ2-3, with 10 positions matching TRBD2. This CDR3 has 15 residues. Losses at the gene ends were 4 bases for V and 4 bases for J; bases not matched to a gene: 5. CDR1 is SGHVS, CDR2 FNYEAQ, per germline.

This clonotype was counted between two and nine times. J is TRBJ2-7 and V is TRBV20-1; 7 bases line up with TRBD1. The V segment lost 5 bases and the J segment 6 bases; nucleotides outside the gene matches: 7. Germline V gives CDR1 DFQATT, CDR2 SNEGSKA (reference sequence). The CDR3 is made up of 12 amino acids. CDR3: CSADRQGSEQYV. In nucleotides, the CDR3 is TGCAGTGCTGACCGACAGGGAAGCGAGCAGTACGTC.

CDR3 residues: CASSLARRGYDTQYF. DNA for the CDR3: TGTGCCAGCAGCTTAGCGCGGCGGGGTTATGATACGCAGTATTTT. V and J are TRBV7-9 and TRBJ2-3; D perhaps matches TRBD2 (6 bases). The CDR3 contains 15 residues. The germline V and J ends were trimmed by 0 bases and 6 bases, with 13 bases remaining between them. Germline V gene sequence: CDR1 SEHNR, CDR2 FQNEAQ (reference sequence).

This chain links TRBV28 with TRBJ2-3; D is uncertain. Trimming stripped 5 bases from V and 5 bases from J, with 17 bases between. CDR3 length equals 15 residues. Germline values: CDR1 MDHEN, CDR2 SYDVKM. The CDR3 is CASSPSRVGKDTQYF. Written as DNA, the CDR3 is TGTGCCAGCAGTCCCTCCAGAGTGGGGAAAGATACGCAGTATTTT.

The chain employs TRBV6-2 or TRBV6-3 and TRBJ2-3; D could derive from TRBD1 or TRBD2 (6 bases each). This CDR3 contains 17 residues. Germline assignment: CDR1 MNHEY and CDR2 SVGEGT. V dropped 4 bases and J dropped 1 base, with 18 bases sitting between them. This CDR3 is CASSLARQDYRTDTQYF. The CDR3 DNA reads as TGTGCCAGCAGTTTAGCTCGACAGGACTATCGCACAGATACGCAGTATTTT.

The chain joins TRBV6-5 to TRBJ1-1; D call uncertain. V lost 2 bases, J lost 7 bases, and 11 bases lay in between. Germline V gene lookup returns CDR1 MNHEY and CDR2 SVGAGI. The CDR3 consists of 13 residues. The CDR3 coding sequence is TGTGCCAGCAGTTACAATTCTGACGGTGAAGCTTTCTTT. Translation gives CASSYNSDGEAFF.

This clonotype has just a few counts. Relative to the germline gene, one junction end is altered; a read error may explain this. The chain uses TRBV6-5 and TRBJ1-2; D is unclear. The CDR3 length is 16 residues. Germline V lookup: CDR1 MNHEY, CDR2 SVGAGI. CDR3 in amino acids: CASSDSSGALYYGYTF. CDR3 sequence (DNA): TGTGCCAGCAGTGACTCCTCGGGAGCTCTTTACTATGGCTACACCTTC.